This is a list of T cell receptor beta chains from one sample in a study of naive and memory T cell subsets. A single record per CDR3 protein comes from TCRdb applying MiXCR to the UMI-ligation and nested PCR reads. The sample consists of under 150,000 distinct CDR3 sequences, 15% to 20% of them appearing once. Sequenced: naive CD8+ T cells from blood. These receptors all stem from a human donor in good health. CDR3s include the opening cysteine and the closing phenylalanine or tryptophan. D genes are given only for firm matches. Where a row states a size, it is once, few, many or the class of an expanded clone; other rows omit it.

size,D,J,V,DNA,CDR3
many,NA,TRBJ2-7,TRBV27,TGTGCCAGCAGCCCAGGGACGGATTCCTACGAGCAGTACTTC,CASSPGTDSYEQYF
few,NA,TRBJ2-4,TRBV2,TGTGCCAGCTATGGGACTCGATCCCTGAGCATTCAGTACTTC,CASYGTRSLSIQYF
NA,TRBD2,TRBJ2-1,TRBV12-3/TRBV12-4,TGTGCCAGCAGTTTATTAGCGGGAGGTGACAATGAGCAGTTCTTC,CASSLLAGGDNEQFF
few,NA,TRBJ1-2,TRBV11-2,TGTGCCAGCAGCTCCTACGCCCTAGAGCCCTATGGCTACACCTTC,CASSSYALEPYGYTF
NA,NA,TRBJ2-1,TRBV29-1,TGCAGCGTTGCTGGTGAGGGCCCCTACAATGAGCAGTTCTTC,CSVAGEGPYNEQFF
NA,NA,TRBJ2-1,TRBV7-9,TGTGCCAGCAGCCCCCCCAGCTCCGGACCCCACAATGAGCAGTTCTTC,CASSPPSSGPHNEQFF
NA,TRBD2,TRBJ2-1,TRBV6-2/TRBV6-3,TGTGCCAGCAGTCGACTAGCGGGGCTTGAGCAGTTCTTC,CASSRLAGLEQFF
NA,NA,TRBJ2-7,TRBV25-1,TGTGCCAGCAGGCCCTCGGCCTCCTCCTACGAGCAGTACTTC,CASRPSASSYEQYF
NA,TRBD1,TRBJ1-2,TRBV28,TGTGCCAGCAGTGAAGTTGGGACAGGGGTCTTATATGGCTACACCTTC,CASSEVGTGVLYGYTF
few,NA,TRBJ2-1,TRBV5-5,TGTGCCAGCAGTTCTGGTCTCGAGCAGTTCTTC,CASSSGLEQFF
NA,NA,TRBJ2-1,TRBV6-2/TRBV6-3,TGTGCCAGCAGTTATATTAGCGTCGGTGATGAGCAGTTCTTC,CASSYISVGDEQFF
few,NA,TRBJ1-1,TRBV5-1,TGCGCCAGCAGCTTACAGTTCATGAACACTGAAGCTTTCTTT,CASSLQFMNTEAFF
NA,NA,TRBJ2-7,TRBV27,TGTGCCAGCAGTAAGAACAGTCGGTCCTACGAGCAGTACTTC,CASSKNSRSYEQYF
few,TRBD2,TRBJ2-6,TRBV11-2,TGTGCCAGCAGCTTAGCGGGTTGGGCTAGCGGGAGGGTAGTCTCTGGGGCCAACGTCCTGACTTTC,CASSLAGWASGRVVSGANVLTF
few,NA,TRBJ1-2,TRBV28,TGTGCCAGCAACGTCAGAGGGGACGGCTATGGCTACACCTTC,CASNVRGDGYGYTF
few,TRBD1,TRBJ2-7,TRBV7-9,TGTGCCAGCAACTCCCTAGACAGGGGCGTCTACGAGCAGTACTTC,CASNSLDRGVYEQYF
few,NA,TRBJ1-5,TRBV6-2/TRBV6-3,TGTGCCAGCACGCCATGGGGCGGCAATCAGCCCCAGCATTTT,CASTPWGGNQPQHF
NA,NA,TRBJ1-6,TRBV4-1,TGCGCCAGCAGCCAAGATGGAGATGTCGACTCCTATAATTCACCCCTCCACTTT,CASSQDGDVDSYNSPLHF
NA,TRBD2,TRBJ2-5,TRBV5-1,TGCGCCAGCAGCAACCCGGAAAGCGGGAGGCTGCAAGAGACCCAGTACTTC,CASSNPESGRLQETQYF
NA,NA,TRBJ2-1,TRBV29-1,TGCAGCGTTGATTGGGACATTGAGCAGTTCTTC,CSVDWDIEQFF
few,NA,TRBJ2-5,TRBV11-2,TGTGCCAGCAGCCCGTGGGGGGCAGAAGAGACCCAGTACTTC,CASSPWGAEETQYF
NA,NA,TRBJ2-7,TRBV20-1,TGCAGTGCCCGAGCGAGAGGGTACTACGAGCAGTACTTC,CSARARGYYEQYF
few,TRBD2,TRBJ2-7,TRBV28,TGTGCCAGCAGTTTACTGGGACTACGTGAGGAGCAGTACTTC,CASSLLGLREEQYF
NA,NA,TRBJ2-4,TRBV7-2,TGTGCCAGCAGCTTAGCAGGCAGAATGGGAAACATTCAGTACTTC,CASSLAGRMGNIQYF
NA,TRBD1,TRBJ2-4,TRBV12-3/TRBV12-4,TGTGCCAGCAGTTTATACCTCATCTCTTCGGACAGGTTAGCCAAAAACATTCAGTACTTC,CASSLYLISSDRLAKNIQYF
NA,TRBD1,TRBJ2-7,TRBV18,TGTGCCAGCTCACCACCGCACGGGACAGGGATCTACGAGCAGTACTTC,CASSPPHGTGIYEQYF
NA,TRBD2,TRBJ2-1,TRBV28,TGTGCCAGCAGTTTGTCTCTAGCGGGAGGGCCCGGCAATGAGCAGTTCTTC,CASSLSLAGGPGNEQFF
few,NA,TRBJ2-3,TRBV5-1,TGCGCCAGCAGCTTGCGTAGAGCCCCGGCGTCGGATACGCAGTATTTT,CASSLRRAPASDTQYF
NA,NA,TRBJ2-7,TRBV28,TGTGCCAGCTGTCGGTTATACGAGCAGTACTTC,CASCRLYEQYF
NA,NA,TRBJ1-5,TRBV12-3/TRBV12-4,TGTGCCAGCAGTTTCGGTCCGTCGAGCCAGCCCCAGCATTTT,CASSFGPSSQPQHF
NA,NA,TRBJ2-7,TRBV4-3,TGCGCCAGCAGCCAAGAGGGACATCTCGACGAGCAGTACTTC,CASSQEGHLDEQYF
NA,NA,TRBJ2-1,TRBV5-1,TGCGCCAGCAGCTTGGGCAGGGGGGCATACAATGAGCAGTTCTTC,CASSLGRGAYNEQFF
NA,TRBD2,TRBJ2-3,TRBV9,TGTGCCAGCAGCGTAGGTATTAGCGGGAAAACAGATACGCAGTATTTT,CASSVGISGKTDTQYF
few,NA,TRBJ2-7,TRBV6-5,TGTGCCAGCAGCCCCGGAGGGGGAGACTACGAGCAGTACTTC,CASSPGGGDYEQYF
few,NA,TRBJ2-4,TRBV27,TGTGCCAGCAGTCCCGTCGATCTAGCCAAAAACATTCAGTACTTC,CASSPVDLAKNIQYF